This T cell receptor (beta chain) was captured in a study of shared clonotypes between healthy human individuals. This CDR3 comprises 17 residues. Germline lookup yields CDR1 SGHTS and CDR2 YDEGEE. V dropped 0 bases and J dropped 0 bases, with 13 bases sitting between them. Clones were sequenced by immunoSEQ multiplex PCR, and TCRdb holds only the in-frame ones, with some missing. The profile shows around 180,000 clones, approximately 92% of them singletons. The sequencing sample was made of naive CD4+ T cells sorted from blood. Subset reported: CD45RA+ positively selected. The sequence was collected from a woman aged 25-40 years in good health. This rearrangement joins TRBV5-8 to TRBJ1-3, with D tentatively TRBD1 (5 bases). The CDR3, as DNA: TGTGCCAGCAGCTTGGGAGGGACTGCACACTCTGGAAACACCATATATTTT. Translation: CASSLGGTAHSGNTIYF.